The clone carrying this T cell receptor (beta chain) occurred a few times. Antigen specificity is unknown. Only in-frame clones appear in the TCRdb table, and some are missing; sequencing was by immunoSEQ multiplex PCR. The sample lists 100,000 or so clones, 80% to 90% occurring once. This specimen comes from a study of T cell responses to AZD1222 COVID-19 vaccine. Study findings and constraints: After two AZD1222 doses, spike-specific TCR breadth and depth rose versus day 0.

The CDR3 spans 16 residues. The V gene end was trimmed by 0 bases and the J gene end by 5 bases; junction bases not matched to a gene: 8. Germline V gene sequence: CDR1 LGHNA, CDR2 YNFKEQ. This TCR came from an adult who received the AZD1222 COVID-19 vaccine. Sequenced material: peripheral blood, taken 28 days after the second AZD1222 dose. J is TRBJ2-7 and V is TRBV4-2; 9 bases agree with TRBD2. In DNA form, the CDR3 reads TGTGCCAGCAGCCAAGACCCTAGCGGGATCCCCCACGAGCAGTACTTC. It codes for CASSQDPSGIPHEQYF.